The present entry profiles one T cell receptor beta chain with its context. Its antigen remains unknown. These data are taken from a study of a mutant IDH1 vaccine in newly diagnosed glioma. Overall study context: All eight of the vaccinations patients received fell in weeks 1, 3, 5, 7, 11, 15, 19 and 23. Previous treatment comprised radiotherapy, temozolomide, or both, mostly both. Overall study results and limits: It seemed that pseudoprogression was not linked to changes in the top peripheral T cell clonotypes.

Time point defined: week 5, during vaccination. Doses of 300 ug of mutant IDH1 20-mer peptide were given with topical imiquimod. The donor cohort comprised cases of new WHO grade 3 or 4 IDH1-mutant, ATRX-lost astrocytoma. Data came from immunoSEQ multiplex PCR; TCRdb stores just in-frame clones and leaves some out. The sample contains 35,000 to 45,000 clones, roughly 76% of which appear only once. Germline V CDR1 and CDR2: SGHNT, YYREEE (reference sequence). The V and J ends lost 3 bases and 7 bases respectively, with 20 bases between them. The CDR3 loop spans 15 amino acids. Sequencing used PBMCs, obtained from a glioma patient whose treatment included an IDH1 peptide vaccine. The chain joins TRBV5-4 to TRBJ2-7, with D perhaps being TRBD1 or TRBD2 (5 bases each). This TCR was recovered from a man in his fifties or sixties with glioma. Written as DNA, the CDR3 is TGTGCCAGCAGCTCCGGGACCTCCGTCCCTTCTGAGCAGTACTTC. Protein sequence: CASSSGTSVPSEQYF.